These 17 T cell receptor beta chains were all obtained from the same sample, sequenced in a study of CD8 T cells in ankylosing spondylitis. One entry per CDR3 protein results from TCRdb running MiXCR on the 5' RACE reads. The table records roughly 230,000 distinct CDR3 sequences, 15% to 20% of them present only once. Specimen: blood, either unsorted or a sorted T cell fraction (not recorded which). These receptors were taken from a male donor with ankylosing spondylitis or in good health (not recorded which).

The gene calls are TRBV27 and TRBJ2-3; 7 nucleotides line up with TRBD2. CDR1 and CDR2 from the germline V gene are MNHEY and SMNVEV (reference sequence). The trim removed 5 bases at V and 9 bases at J, leaving 11 bases unmatched. The CDR3 contains 14 residues. The DNA of the CDR3 is TGTGCCAGCAGTCCCTGGGGGGGAGAAGACACGCAGTATTTT. As protein: CASSPWGGEDTQYF.

The CDR3 nucleotides read TGCGCCAGCAGCCAAGGAGGACAGGGGGCGAATTCACCCCTCCACTTT. This codes for CASSQGGQGANSPLHF. The chain employs TRBV4-1 and TRBJ1-6; 11 bases line up with TRBD1. The V and J ends lost 1 base and 7 bases, in that order; junction bases with no gene match: 3. Germline V gene sequence: CDR1 MGHRA, CDR2 YSYEKL. This CDR3 is 16 amino acids long.

The table lists this clonotype with a few counts. The CDR3 DNA follows: TGTGCCAGCAGTTTCGGCGGGAGGCCCCATGAGCAGTTCTTC. This translates into CASSFGGRPHEQFF. V usage is TRBV12-3 or TRBV12-4 and J usage is TRBJ2-1; 8 bases align to TRBD2. Unmatched junction bases numbered 6, after V lost 3 bases and J lost 8 bases. The CDR3 is 14 residues long.

A note on this clonotype: One junction end does not reproduce the germline sequence, and a read error may be involved. The rearrangement links TRBV5-5 to TRBJ2-7; D assignment may be TRBD1 or TRBD2 (5 bases each). Germline-derived CDR1 and CDR2 are SGHKS and YYEKEE (reference sequence). The CDR3 totals 16 residues. The CDR3 loop is CTSNWDPGSISSEQYF. CDR3 coding DNA: TGTACCAGCAACTGGGACCCAGGATCTATCTCCTCCGAGCAGTACTTC.

This clonotype was counted between two and nine times. The chain couples TRBV6-5 to TRBJ2-3, with D unclear. Deletions cut 4 bases from V and 0 bases from J, with 20 bases between. CDR3 length: 18 residues. Germline-derived CDR1 and CDR2 are MNHEY and SVGAGI. Here the CDR3 reads CASSSFLRRPSSTDTQYF. For the CDR3, the DNA is TGTGCCAGCAGTTCTTTTCTTCGGCGGCCTTCTAGCACAGATACGCAGTATTTT.

This clonotype occurred a few times. The chain carries TRBV12-3 or TRBV12-4 and TRBJ2-7, with 9 positions matching TRBD1. The ends lost 6 bases at V and 2 bases at J; junction bases unmatched: 8. The CDR3 extends over 15 amino acids. The CDR3 is CASSVGDRAPYEQYF. The CDR3 nucleotides read TGTGCCAGCAGCGTAGGGGACAGGGCGCCCTACGAGCAGTACTTC.

The chain carries TRBV12-3 or TRBV12-4 and TRBJ2-3; TRBD2 matches at 9 bases. With V trimmed by 7 bases and J by 1 base, 6 bases remained unmatched. The CDR3 totals 15 residues. CDR3: CASTSEREGTDTQYF. DNA for the CDR3: TGTGCCAGCACCTCGGAGCGGGAGGGCACAGATACGCAGTATTTT.

This clonotype appeared a few times. This chain's CDR3 is CSVGGQGPYEQYF. In DNA form, the CDR3 reads TGCAGCGTTGGGGGACAGGGACCCTACGAGCAGTACTTC. V and J are TRBV29-1 and TRBJ2-7; 9 bases are shared with TRBD1. CDR3 length: 13 residues. Germline V gene data show CDR1 as SQVTM and CDR2 as ANQGSEA. J gave up 2 bases and V 4 bases, and 3 bases lay outside the gene matches.

This clonotype was seen only a few times. V is TRBV4-2 and J is TRBJ2-1; D is possibly TRBD1 (5 bases). V lost 7 bases to trimming and J lost 6 bases, with 10 bases between them. The CDR3 runs to 12 residues. Germline CDR1 reads LGHNA; CDR2 reads YNFKEQ. In DNA form, the CDR3 reads TGTGCCAGCAACCTCGACAGCAATGAGCAGTTCTTC. Its translation is CASNLDSNEQFF.

This clonotype came up many times. CDR3 bases: TGTGCCAGCAGTTACGCAGAGGGCTTCACTGAAGCTTTCTTT. This translates into CASSYAEGFTEAFF. The gene calls are TRBV6-5 and TRBJ1-1; D not certain. Deletions cut 2 bases from V and 4 bases from J, with 11 bases between. CDR1 is MNHEY, CDR2 SVGAGI, per germline. There are 14 residues in the CDR3.

This chain joins TRBV18 and TRBJ2-5; 11 bases align to TRBD2. The CDR3 length is 13 residues. V shed 9 bases and J 3 bases; nucleotides not matched to a gene: 3. The germline gives CDR1 KGHSH, CDR2 LQKENI. CDR3 sequence (DNA): TGTGCCAGTAGCGGGAGGGAGGAAGAGACCCAGTACTTC. This sequence encodes CASSGREEETQYF.

The rearrangement joins TRBV4-3 to TRBJ2-3; a possible D gene is TRBD1 (6 bases). Germline V lookup: CDR1 LGHNA, CDR2 YSLEER. CDR3 size: 15 residues. Trimming pared 3 bases from V and 5 bases from J, leaving 15 bases between. Here the CDR3 DNA reads TGCGCCAGCAGCCAGGCCCGCTGGGGGCAAGATACGCAGTATTTT. It translates to CASSQARWGQDTQYF.

This clonotype has just a few counts. The rearrangement links TRBV12-3 or TRBV12-4 to TRBJ2-3, with 9 nucleotides matching TRBD1. The V segment lost 3 bases and the J segment 4 bases; nucleotides outside the gene matches: 5. This CDR3 contains 15 residues. The CDR3 is CASSLTGGSADTQYF. The DNA of the CDR3 is TGTGCCAGCAGTTTGACAGGGGGGTCGGCAGATACGCAGTATTTT.

This clonotype turned up a few times. The rearrangement uses TRBV4-3 and TRBJ2-2, with 9 positions matching TRBD2. CDR1 and CDR2 from the germline V gene are LGHNA and YSLEER. The CDR3 sequence is 15 residues long. V lost 2 bases and J lost 5; bases outside the gene matches: 3. CDR3 sequence: CASSQTSGFTGELFF. The CDR3 nucleotides read TGCGCCAGCAGCCAAACTAGCGGGTTTACCGGGGAGCTGTTTTTT.

This CDR3 is CSVEDPPGQTNTDTQYF. As DNA, the CDR3 is TGCAGCGTTGAAGATCCCCCGGGACAGACAAACACAGATACGCAGTATTTT. The chain recombines TRBV29-1 with TRBJ2-3; 7 nucleotides line up with TRBD1. This CDR3 comprises 17 residues. Germline loops: CDR1 SQVTM, CDR2 ANQGSEA. The junction had 11 bases not matched to a gene; V was cut back by 0 bases and J by 2 bases.

This clonotype was recorded many times. This chain links TRBV29-1 with TRBJ2-5, with D unresolved. Per the germline V gene, CDR1 is SQVTM and CDR2 is ANQGSEA. There are 12 residues in the CDR3. Trimming stripped 2 bases from V and 3 bases from J, with 7 bases between. The CDR3 sequence is CSVELREETQYF. The CDR3 region has the DNA TGCAGCGTTGAACTACGGGAAGAGACCCAGTACTTC.

In its sample, this clonotype was seen a few times. The V and J genes are TRBV15 and TRBJ2-5; 8 nucleotides agree with TRBD1. Germline V lookup: CDR1 LNHNV, CDR2 YYDKDF (reference sequence). The CDR3 length is 16 residues. Trimming at V came to 0 bases and at J to 5 bases, leaving 8 bases not matched to a gene. CDR3 loop: CATSRDEAGGRETQYF. Here the CDR3 DNA reads TGTGCCACCAGCAGAGATGAAGCAGGGGGCCGGGAGACCCAGTACTTC.